The clone carrying this T cell receptor (beta chain) was detected only once. The antigen is unknown. This sample was taken from a study of cytomegalovirus exposure and HLA in healthy donors. Study overall: The 110 million or so unique TCR beta sequences, from approximately 170 million T cells, were found by an earlier analysis.

With 60 Vbeta and 13 Jbeta primers, the PCR was carried out. Sequencing was performed with immunoSEQ multiplex PCR; in TCRdb, only in-frame clones are kept and a portion is missing. The table shows about 130,000 clones, with around 73% occurring only once. Study-level points and caveats: Being productive about 87% or about 30% of the time was typical of most TCR beta V segments in an earlier analysis. A later analysis showed that HLA-associated TCR beta chains had undergone more clonal expansion than equally common others. Apart from CMV serostatus, no immune exposure information was available.

Germline trimming cut 3 bases from V and 3 bases from J; bases unmatched to any gene: 2. There are 12 residues in the CDR3. CDR1 and CDR2 (germline): SQVTM, ANQGSEA. V usage is TRBV29-1 and J usage is TRBJ2-7; 7 nucleotides agree with TRBD2. The clonotype was recovered from a young man in good health and CMV-seropositive. Source material: PBMCs. In nucleotides, the CDR3 is TGCAGCGTTGAGGCTAGCGGCTACGAGCAGTACTTC. This gives the protein CSVEASGYEQYF.